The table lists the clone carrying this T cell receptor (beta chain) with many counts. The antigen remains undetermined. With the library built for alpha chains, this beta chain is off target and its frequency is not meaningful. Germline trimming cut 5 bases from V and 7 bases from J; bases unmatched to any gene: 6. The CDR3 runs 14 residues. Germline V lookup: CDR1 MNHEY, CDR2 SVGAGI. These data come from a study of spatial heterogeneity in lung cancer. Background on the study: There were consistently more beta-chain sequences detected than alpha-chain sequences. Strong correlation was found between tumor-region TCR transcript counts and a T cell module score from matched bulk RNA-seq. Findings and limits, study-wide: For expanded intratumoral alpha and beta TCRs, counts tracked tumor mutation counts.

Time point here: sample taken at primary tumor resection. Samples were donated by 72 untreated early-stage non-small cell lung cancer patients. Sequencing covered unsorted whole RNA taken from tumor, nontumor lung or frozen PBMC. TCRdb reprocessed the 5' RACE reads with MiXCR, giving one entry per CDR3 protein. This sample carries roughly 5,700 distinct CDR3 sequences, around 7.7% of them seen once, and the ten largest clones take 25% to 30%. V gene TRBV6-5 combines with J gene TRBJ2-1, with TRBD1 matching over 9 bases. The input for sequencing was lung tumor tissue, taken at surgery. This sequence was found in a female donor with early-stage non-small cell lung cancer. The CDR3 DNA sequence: TGTGCCAGCAGTGGGGGACAGGGTCGGAATGAGCAGTTCTTC. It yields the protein CASSGGQGRNEQFF.